Shown below are 20 T cell receptor beta chains from a single sample sequenced in a study of regulatory T cells in long-lasting Graves disease. Both iRepertoire HTBI primers and Arm-PCR of CDR3 regions were used to build the TCR beta libraries. MiXCR was run by TCRdb on the multiplex PCR reads, yielding one entry per CDR3 protein. The sample has roughly 500,000 distinct CDR3 sequences, roughly 23% seen once. Time point of the sample: persistent/refractory GD, antithyroid drugs over 5 years with positive TRAb. Isolated PBMC RNA provided the starting material for the TCR library. The material was peripheral blood mononuclear cells (PBMCs), obtained when the disease was refractory, from a patient treated with antithyroid drugs. The receptors here all came from a female donor with Graves disease.

This rearrangement joins TRBV12-3 or TRBV12-4 to TRBJ1-3; D gene unclear. This CDR3 is 12 amino acids long. V was shortened by 7 bases and J by 8 bases, with 12 bases between the two germline ends. CDR3 bases: TGTGCCAGCACCTCGTATTTAGACACCATATATTTT. Amino acid sequence: CASTSYLDTIYF.

V and J are TRBV13 and TRBJ1-2; D gene unclear. V lost 8 bases, J lost 4 bases, and 11 bases lay in between. Germline CDR1 and CDR2: PRHDT and FYEKMQ (reference sequence). This CDR3 region has 12 residues. The CDR3 here is CASYGPSYGYTF. The CDR3, as DNA: TGTGCCAGCTACGGACCGAGCTATGGCTACACCTTC.

This chain connects TRBV20-1 to TRBJ2-1; 9 bases are a match to TRBD2. The CDR3 has 14 amino acids. V shed 2 bases, J shed 5 bases, and the junction held 4 bases outside the gene matches. CDR1 is DFQATT, CDR2 SNEGSKA, per germline (reference sequence). CDR3 coding DNA: TGCAGTGCTAGACGACTAGCGGAAAACAATGAGCAGTTCTTC. It encodes CSARRLAENNEQFF.

This clonotype was detected ten times or more. The chain employs TRBV20-1 and TRBJ2-5; D tentatively reads TRBD1 or TRBD2 (6 bases each). CDR1 is DFQATT and CDR2 is SNEGSKA in the germline V gene (reference sequence). V lost 8 bases to trimming and J lost 5 bases, with 12 bases between them. This CDR3 contains 11 residues. CDR3 bases: TGCAGTACGGGGGCAAGGGAGACCCAGTACTTC. The encoded protein is CSTGARETQYF.

V gene TRBV15 combines with J gene TRBJ2-5, with a possible D match to TRBD2 (7 bases). The J call may be in error: the DNA end matches TRBJ2-1 better. Germline V lookup: CDR1 LNHNV, CDR2 YYDKDF (reference sequence). CDR3 length: 21 amino acids. The CDR3 spells CATSIGGRGGARASQYNEQFF. The CDR3 DNA reads as TGTGCCACCAGCATAGGGGGGAGAGGGGGGGCTCGGGCCTCCCAATACAATGAGCAGTTCTTC.

This clonotype was seen only a few times. Written as DNA, the CDR3 is TGTGCCAGCATCCTAGGGATGCACCTGAACACTGAAGCTTTCTTT. This sequence encodes CASILGMHLNTEAFF. The gene calls are TRBV28 and TRBJ1-1; D remains ambiguous. Germline CDR1 is MDHEN and CDR2 is SYDVKM. This CDR3 comprises 15 residues. Trimming cost V 7 bases and J 0 bases, with 15 bases left between them. The entire variable domain, with the rest obtained from reference TRBV28 and TRBJ1-1, is as follows: DVKVTQSSRYLVKRTGEKVFLECVQDMDHENMFWYRQDPGLGLRLIYFSYDVKMKEKGDIPEGYSVSREKKERFSLILESASTNQTSMYLCASILGMHLNTEAFFGQGTRLTVV.

The table lists this clonotype with many counts. The J gene is TRBJ2-5, the V gene TRBV28; no definite D call. Trimming cost V 3 bases and J 5 bases, with 7 bases left between them. The CDR3 is 12 residues long. Germline CDR1 reads MDHEN; CDR2 reads SYDVKM. CDR3 coding DNA: TGTGCCAGCAGTTTGAGAATGGAGACCCAGTACTTC. Amino acids: CASSLRMETQYF.

Only a few counts were recorded for this clonotype. Sequence at one end of the junction differs from germline and may be a read error. The J gene is TRBJ2-3, the V gene TRBV5-1; the D gene is possibly TRBD1 (6 bases). The CDR3 spans 14 residues. The germline V gene has CDR1 SGHRS and CDR2 YFSETQ. Here the CDR3 DNA reads TGTGCCAGCAGCACCGGACAGATTTCAGATACGCAGTATTTT. Protein: CASSTGQISDTQYF.

This clonotype was seen ten or more times. The rearrangement joins TRBV28 to TRBJ2-5; 8 nucleotides match TRBD1. The germline V gene encodes CDR1 MDHEN and CDR2 SYDVKM. This CDR3 spans 15 amino acids. With V trimmed by 3 bases and J by 2 bases, 5 bases remained unmatched. The CDR3, as DNA: TGTGCCAGCAGTTTCACCCGACAGGGGCAAGAGACCCAGTACTTC. Translating it yields CASSFTRQGQETQYF.

The chain recombines TRBV15 with TRBJ2-1; 15 positions match TRBD2. The germline V gene encodes CDR1 LNHNV and CDR2 YYDKDF (reference sequence). J lost 1 base, V lost 6 bases, and 4 bases had no gene match. The CDR3 runs 17 residues. CDR3 DNA sequence: TGTGCCACCAGGAGGACTAGCGGGAGGGGATCCTACAATGAGCAGTTCTTC. Its translation: CATRRTSGRGSYNEQFF.

There are many counts of this clonotype. CDR3 DNA sequence: TGTGCCAGCAGTTCCCTAACAGTGGCGCCCCAGCATTTT. Its protein product is CASSSLTVAPQHF. The chain carries TRBV6-2 or TRBV6-3 and TRBJ1-5, with no clear D. The length of the CDR3 is 13 residues. Per the germline V gene, CDR1 is MNHEY and CDR2 is SVGEGT. V was clipped by 4 bases and J by 9 bases, with 13 bases between them.

The J gene is TRBJ2-7, the V gene TRBV7-9, with D perhaps being TRBD1 or TRBD2 (6 bases each). CDR3 length: 14 residues. CDR1 and CDR2 (germline): SEHNR, FQNEAQ (reference sequence). Trimming took off 5 bases at V and 6 bases at J, with 17 bases between the two ends. CDR3 DNA: TGTGCCAGCAGCACGGGGGTGGCAGGGGCCGAGCAGTACTTC. It codes for CASSTGVAGAEQYF.

The V gene is TRBV7-2, the J gene TRBJ2-7; D uncertain. There are 14 residues in the CDR3. Trimming left V 7 bases short and J 0 bases short, with 13 bases between. CDR1 SGHTA and CDR2 FQGNSA come from the germline V gene. CDR3 nucleotides: TGTGCCAGCAAGATAACGCGTAGCTCCTACGAGCAGTACTTC. Its translation: CASKITRSSYEQYF. The variable domain in full, completed from reference TRBV7-2 and TRBJ2-7, reads GAGVSQSPSNKVTEKGKDVELRCDPISGHTALYWYRQSLGQGLEFLIYFQGNSAPDKSGLPSDRFSAERTGGSVSTLTIQRTQQEDSAVYLCASKITRSSYEQYFGPGTRLTVT.

This clonotype was counted at least ten times. This chain uses TRBV27 with TRBJ1-1; 11 bases line up with TRBD1. This CDR3 contains 20 residues. J lost 0 bases, V lost 4 bases, and 16 bases had no gene match. From germline, CDR1 is MNHEY and CDR2 SMNVEV (reference sequence). The chain's CDR3 is CASSSQRDRGAGGMNTEAFF. The CDR3 coding sequence is TGTGCCAGCAGTTCCCAGCGGGACAGGGGGGCCGGGGGTATGAACACTGAAGCTTTCTTT.

The chain is built from TRBV5-1 and TRBJ1-1; TRBD1 matches 7 bases. The germline V gene encodes CDR1 SGHRS and CDR2 YFSETQ. The J segment lost 4 bases and the V segment lost 4 bases, leaving 7 bases of the junction unmatched. This CDR3 has 14 residues. This CDR3 is CASSPEGAGTEAFF. Written as DNA, the CDR3 is TGCGCCAGCAGCCCTGAGGGGGCGGGCACTGAAGCTTTCTTT.

Regarding this clonotype: A read error may explain this, as a much larger clone is one base away. The chain employs TRBV27 and TRBJ2-7, with D tentatively TRBD1 or TRBD2 (6 bases each). Deletions cut 8 bases from V and 0 bases from J, with 11 bases between. The CDR3 is 13 residues long. CDR1 is MNHEY and CDR2 is SMNVEV in the germline V gene (reference sequence). The CDR3 DNA sequence: TGTGCCAGCGGGGGGCCTCCCTCCTACGAGCAGTACTTC. Amino acid sequence: CASGGPPSYEQYF.

This clonotype was observed a single time. Here the CDR3 DNA reads TGTGCCAGCATTGCGACAGGGGGCCAGGATACGCAGTATTTT. Translated, it gives CASIATGGQDTQYF. This rearrangement joins TRBV28 to TRBJ2-3, with 10 nucleotides matching TRBD1. The CDR3 covers 14 residues. CDR1 is MDHEN, CDR2 SYDVKM, per germline. V gave up 7 bases and J gave up 6 bases; unmatched junction bases: 7.

Notes on this clonotype: One end of the junction varies from germline; a read error may be responsible. The genes are TRBV7-2 and TRBJ2-2, with a possible D match to TRBD2 (7 bases). The germline gives CDR1 SGHTA, CDR2 FQGNSA. The CDR3 consists of 16 residues. The CDR3 coding sequence is TGTGCCAGCAGTTTAGGTGGGGGGGCCTATACCGGGGAGCTGTTTTTT. Its translation is CASSLGGGAYTGELFF.

Comments on this clonotype: This may come from a read error, since a much larger clone is one base off. J is TRBJ2-5 and V is TRBV6-1; D perhaps matches TRBD2 (5 bases). CDR1 is MNHNS and CDR2 is SASEGT in the germline V gene. The V gene lost 7 bases and the J gene lost 4 bases, with 19 bases spanning the gap. The length of the CDR3 is 15 residues. The CDR3: CASTSGARRRETQYF. The CDR3 DNA reads as TGTGCCAGCACATCCGGCGCCAGGAGGCGAGAGACCCAGTACTTC.

This clonotype was seen many times. The gene calls are TRBV7-2 and TRBJ1-6, with D unclear. Germline assignment: CDR1 SGHTA and CDR2 FQGNSA. V was cut by 1 base and J by 2 bases, with 21 bases left in between. The CDR3 has 20 residues. The CDR3 here is CASSLEREGPGAAYNSPLHF. CDR3 DNA sequence: TGTGCCAGCAGCTTAGAGAGGGAGGGCCCAGGAGCGGCCTATAATTCACCCCTCCACTTT.